These T cell receptor beta chains were read from a single sample in a study of blood T cells in healthy people across ages. TCRdb reprocessed the 5' RACE reads via MiXCR and lists one record per CDR3 protein. The sample consists of over 600,000 distinct CDR3 sequences, approximately 40% of them appearing once. Sequencing input: blood. These receptors all stem from a man older than 75 in good health. CDR3s include the opening cysteine and the closing phenylalanine or tryptophan. A D gene is named only where the DNA matches it firmly. For some rows the clone size is stated as once, few or many, or as a class when expanded; others skip it.

CSARVGGASSYNEQFF,TGCAGTGCTAGAGTCGGGGGTGCAAGCTCCTACAATGAGCAGTTCTTC,.,.,TRBV20-1,TRBJ2-1
CSAFAGAGANVLTF,TGCAGTGCTTTTGCAGGGGCTGGGGCCAACGTCCTGACTTTC,.,once,TRBV20-1,TRBJ2-6
CATSDTGTSGSDTQYF,TGTGCCACCAGTGATACCGGGACTAGCGGGAGCGATACGCAGTATTTT,TRBD2,.,TRBV24-1,TRBJ2-3
CACRGSTSSVQFF,TGTGCCTGCCGGGGTAGCACTTCGAGTGTGCAGTTCTTC,.,.,TRBV7-2,TRBJ2-1
CASSLYKGEQFF,TGTGCCAGCAGCTTATACAAAGGGGAGCAGTTCTTC,.,few,TRBV11-1,TRBJ2-1
CASSRAPRAGLTYEQYF,TGTGCCAGCTCACGGGCCCCTAGGGCGGGGCTGACTTACGAGCAGTACTTC,.,.,TRBV2,TRBJ2-7
CASSGRDPNYGYTF,TGTGCCAGCAGTGGGAGAGATCCTAACTATGGCTACACCTTC,.,.,TRBV2,TRBJ1-2
CASTLRGRPNTEAFF,TGTGCCAGCACGCTACGTGGCCGCCCGAACACTGAAGCTTTCTTT,.,many,TRBV6-2/TRBV6-3,TRBJ1-1
CASSGGLQEAQYF,TGTGCCAGCAGTGGGGGACTACAAGAGGCCCAGTACTTC,TRBD2,.,TRBV27,TRBJ2-4
CASSFEGPRDTQYF,TGTGCCAGCAGCTTTGAGGGACCCCGCGATACGCAGTATTTT,.,.,TRBV7-2,TRBJ2-3
CASSLNPISWEPGNTIYF,TGTGCCAGCAGTCTCAACCCTATATCGTGGGAGCCTGGAAACACCATATATTTT,.,.,TRBV6-1,TRBJ1-3
CSAGRGNNSPLHF,TGCAGTGCTGGACGGGGGAATAATTCACCCCTCCACTTT,.,.,TRBV20-1,TRBJ1-6
CSVEEGVTNEKLFF,TGCAGCGTTGAAGAGGGGGTAACTAATGAAAAACTGTTTTTT,.,few,TRBV29-1,TRBJ1-4
CASGLDRGGSYNEQFF,TGTGCTAGTGGTTTGGACAGGGGGGGTTCCTACAATGAGCAGTTCTTC,.,few,TRBV12-5,TRBJ2-1
CASSASGIVNEQYF,TGTGCCAGCAGTGCTAGCGGGATAGTCAATGAGCAGTACTTC,TRBD2,.,TRBV2,TRBJ2-7
CATSRGGSGRALNEQFF,TGTGCCACCAGTAGAGGTGGGAGCGGGAGGGCCTTAAATGAGCAGTTCTTC,TRBD2,.,TRBV15,TRBJ2-1
CSSADYNEQFF,TGCAGTTCCGCAGACTACAATGAGCAGTTCTTC,.,few,TRBV20-1,TRBJ2-1
CASRDTGRANYGYTF,TGTGCCAGCAGGGATACCGGTAGGGCTAACTATGGCTACACCTTC,.,many,TRBV2,TRBJ1-2
CAWSEGAGEAFF,TGTGCCTGGAGTGAGGGAGCCGGTGAAGCTTTCTTT,.,.,TRBV30,TRBJ1-1
CASSLTDPSTNEKLFF,TGTGCCAGCAGCTTGACCGATCCTTCAACTAATGAAAAACTGTTTTTT,.,.,TRBV5-6,TRBJ1-4
CASSVTPGTGAGELFF,TGTGCCAGCAGCGTAACCCCCGGGACAGGGGCCGGGGAGCTGTTTTTT,TRBD1,.,TRBV7-3,TRBJ2-2
CSATNRGLGYEQYF,TGCAGTGCTACCAACAGGGGGCTTGGGTACGAGCAGTACTTC,TRBD1,.,TRBV20-1,TRBJ2-7
CASSPGTGWGYDQETQYF,TGTGCCAGCAGTCCTGGGACAGGGTGGGGATATGATCAAGAGACCCAGTACTTC,TRBD1,.,TRBV6-1,TRBJ2-5
CATSRDWTNTEAFF,TGTGCCACCAGCAGAGACTGGACGAACACTGAAGCTTTCTTT,.,few,TRBV15,TRBJ1-1
CASSFGTSGSPDTQYF,TGTGCCAGCAGTTTTGGGACTAGCGGGAGCCCAGATACGCAGTATTTT,TRBD2,many,TRBV6-6,TRBJ2-3
CASSFETGTGSSPLHF,TGTGCCAGCAGCTTTGAAACCGGGACGGGGAGTTCACCCCTCCACTTT,.,few,TRBV7-9,TRBJ1-6
CSARDTAGRSSYNSPLHF,TGCAGTGCTAGAGATACTGCGGGACGGAGCTCCTATAATTCACCCCTCCACTTT,.,many,TRBV20-1,TRBJ1-6
CASSLDPGMRMETQYF,TGTGCCAGCAGCTTAGACCCCGGGATGAGGATGGAGACCCAGTACTTC,.,many,TRBV7-2,TRBJ2-5
CSAILVAGGQETQYF,TGCAGTGCAATTCTTGTAGCGGGGGGGCAAGAGACCCAGTACTTC,TRBD2,few,TRBV20-1,TRBJ2-5
CASRTGRLKNIQYF,TGTGCCAGCAGAACAGGGCGTCTCAAAAACATTCAGTACTTC,.,.,TRBV28,TRBJ2-4
CASSVGSGDTQYF,TGTGCCAGCAGCGTCGGGAGTGGAGATACGCAGTATTTT,.,.,TRBV11-3,TRBJ2-3
CAISESIPGQGYTGELFF,TGTGCCATCAGTGAGAGTATCCCGGGACAGGGTTACACCGGGGAGCTGTTTTTT,TRBD1,.,TRBV10-3,TRBJ2-2
CAGSRDPTGEEKLFF,TGTGCCGGCAGCCGAGACCCCACAGGGGAGGAAAAACTGTTTTTT,TRBD1,.,TRBV14,TRBJ1-4
CASRGDQETQYF,TGTGCCAGCAGAGGGGATCAAGAGACCCAGTACTTC,.,.,TRBV2,TRBJ2-5
CASSPAGGPFSEQYF,TGTGCCAGCAGTCCCGCGGGGGGCCCTTTTTCCGAGCAGTACTTC,TRBD2,.,TRBV27,TRBJ2-7
CSAITIDPTEQYF,TGCAGTGCTATCACGATCGACCCCACCGAGCAGTACTTC,.,few,TRBV20-1,TRBJ2-7
CASSLSRSTYEQYF,TGTGCCAGCAGCTTATCTAGATCCACCTACGAGCAGTACTTC,.,.,TRBV7-2,TRBJ2-7